The rows below give T cell receptor beta chains drawn from one sample of a study of neurological immune-mediated disorders. TCRdb reprocessed the 5' RACE reads via MiXCR and lists one record per CDR3 protein. The sample comprises more than 40,000 distinct CDR3 sequences, around 2.9% of which are singletons, and about 14% rests with the top ten. Sequencing was carried out using PBMCs. These receptors all come from a woman aged 50 to 60 with multiple sclerosis. The CDR3 runs from the conserved cysteine through the conserved F or W. A D gene is named only where the DNA matches it firmly. Some rows have no size entry. The others give once, few or many, or a class for an expanded clone.

clone_size: many; v_call: TRBV20-1; j_call: TRBJ2-7; d_call: -; cdr3_nt: TGCAGTGCCGGTTACGAGCAGTACTTC; cdr3_aa: CSAGYEQYF
clone_size: many; v_call: TRBV7-3; j_call: TRBJ2-2; d_call: TRBD1; cdr3_nt: TGTGCCAGCAGCCCAACAGGGGGCAGAACCGGGGAGCTGTTTTTT; cdr3_aa: CASSPTGGRTGELFF
clone_size: many; v_call: TRBV27; j_call: TRBJ2-5; d_call: -; cdr3_nt: TGTGCCAGCACCGAGGGGGAGACCCAGTACTTC; cdr3_aa: CASTEGETQYF
clone_size: many; v_call: TRBV14; j_call: TRBJ2-3; d_call: -; cdr3_nt: TGTGCCAGCAGCCAAGATTTGGAGATCACAGATACGCAGTATTTT; cdr3_aa: CASSQDLEITDTQYF
clone_size: many; v_call: TRBV10-3; j_call: TRBJ1-2; d_call: -; cdr3_nt: TGTGCCATCGGCGGGGCAGGACGTAACTATGGCTACACCTTC; cdr3_aa: CAIGGAGRNYGYTF
clone_size: -; v_call: TRBV7-2; j_call: TRBJ1-1; d_call: -; cdr3_nt: TGTGCCAGCAGCAAGCACAGTGAAGCTTTCTTT; cdr3_aa: CASSKHSEAFF
clone_size: many; v_call: TRBV9; j_call: TRBJ1-2; d_call: -; cdr3_nt: TGTGCCAGCAGCGTAGCTTCGGTTCCTGACTATGGCTACACCTTC; cdr3_aa: CASSVASVPDYGYTF
clone_size: many; v_call: TRBV20-1; j_call: TRBJ2-5; d_call: TRBD2; cdr3_nt: TGCAGTGCTTCTAGCGGGAGCGGAGAGACCCAGTACTTC; cdr3_aa: CSASSGSGETQYF
clone_size: many; v_call: TRBV20-1; j_call: TRBJ1-2; d_call: -; cdr3_nt: TGCAGTGCTAGAGCCCGGTCCGGGATCAAACCCGACTATGGCTACACCTTC; cdr3_aa: CSARARSGIKPDYGYTF
clone_size: many; v_call: TRBV20-1; j_call: TRBJ2-1; d_call: TRBD2; cdr3_nt: TGCAGTGCTAGGGGGAGGGCCGTAATGAATGAGCAGTTCTTC; cdr3_aa: CSARGRAVMNEQFF
clone_size: many; v_call: TRBV5-1; j_call: TRBJ2-1; d_call: -; cdr3_nt: TGCGCCAGCAGCTTGGAAGGGGTCGGTGTACAGTTCTTC; cdr3_aa: CASSLEGVGVQFF
clone_size: many; v_call: TRBV7-9; j_call: TRBJ2-3; d_call: TRBD2; cdr3_nt: TGTGCCAGCAGGCGGGAGTTTCTCACAGATACGCAGTATTTT; cdr3_aa: CASRREFLTDTQYF
clone_size: many; v_call: TRBV18; j_call: TRBJ2-7; d_call: TRBD1; cdr3_nt: TGTGCCAGCTCACCACGACAGGGGTCTAACGAGCAGTACTTC; cdr3_aa: CASSPRQGSNEQYF
clone_size: many; v_call: TRBV18; j_call: TRBJ2-7; d_call: -; cdr3_nt: TGTGCCAGCTCACCACCCTCCGGCTACGAGCAGTACTTC; cdr3_aa: CASSPPSGYEQYF
clone_size: many; v_call: TRBV20-1; j_call: TRBJ2-2; d_call: -; cdr3_nt: TGCAGTGCTAGTTCAGGGTGGGACACCGGGGAGCTGTTTTTT; cdr3_aa: CSASSGWDTGELFF
clone_size: many; v_call: TRBV6-5; j_call: TRBJ1-2; d_call: TRBD1; cdr3_nt: TGTGCCAGCAGTTTAACCGGGACAGTGAAAGGCTACACCTTC; cdr3_aa: CASSLTGTVKGYTF
clone_size: many; v_call: TRBV7-8; j_call: TRBJ1-1; d_call: -; cdr3_nt: TGTGCCAGCAGCAGCGAACAGATAATGAACACTGAAGCTTTCTTT; cdr3_aa: CASSSEQIMNTEAFF
clone_size: many; v_call: TRBV15; j_call: TRBJ2-3; d_call: TRBD2; cdr3_nt: TGTGCCACCAGCAGCAGACTAGCGGGAGGGGGCACAGATACGCAGTATTTT; cdr3_aa: CATSSRLAGGGTDTQYF
clone_size: many; v_call: TRBV6-1; j_call: TRBJ1-1; d_call: -; cdr3_nt: TGTGCCAGCAGCCCCCTTAGGGAGGGTGAAGCTTTCTTT; cdr3_aa: CASSPLREGEAFF
clone_size: many; v_call: TRBV6-1; j_call: TRBJ1-1; d_call: -; cdr3_nt: TGTGCCAGCAGTAGGGGATGGAACACTGAAGCTTTCTTT; cdr3_aa: CASSRGWNTEAFF
clone_size: -; v_call: TRBV18; j_call: TRBJ2-1; d_call: -; cdr3_nt: TGTGCCAGCTCACCAGGACGGGACTCCTACAATGAGCAGTTCTTC; cdr3_aa: CASSPGRDSYNEQFF
clone_size: large; v_call: TRBV12-3/TRBV12-4; j_call: TRBJ2-3; d_call: -; cdr3_nt: TGTGCCAGCAGACCGGGACTGCGCACAGATACGCAGTATTTT; cdr3_aa: CASRPGLRTDTQYF
clone_size: many; v_call: TRBV10-2; j_call: TRBJ2-5; d_call: TRBD2; cdr3_nt: TGCGCCAGCAGTGAGGCGGGGGTCCAAGAGACCCAGTACTTC; cdr3_aa: CASSEAGVQETQYF
clone_size: many; v_call: TRBV7-2; j_call: TRBJ1-5; d_call: -; cdr3_nt: TGTGCCAGCAGCTTATCCTATGGGCAGCCCCAGCATTTT; cdr3_aa: CASSLSYGQPQHF
clone_size: many; v_call: TRBV3-1; j_call: TRBJ1-1; d_call: TRBD1; cdr3_nt: TGTGCCAGCAGCCAAGTACAGGGGGCTGGTGAAGCTTTCTTT; cdr3_aa: CASSQVQGAGEAFF
clone_size: many; v_call: TRBV20-1; j_call: TRBJ2-6; d_call: -; cdr3_nt: TGCAGTGCTAGAGATCTGAGCTCTGGGGCCAACGTCCTGACTTTC; cdr3_aa: CSARDLSSGANVLTF
clone_size: many; v_call: TRBV7-3; j_call: TRBJ1-1; d_call: -; cdr3_nt: TGTGCCAGCAGCTTAGATGCGCGCACTGAAGCTTTCTTT; cdr3_aa: CASSLDARTEAFF
clone_size: many; v_call: TRBV5-4; j_call: TRBJ2-5; d_call: -; cdr3_nt: TGTGCCAGCAGCTTGGCAGGTGGGGGGCAAGAGACCCAGTACTTC; cdr3_aa: CASSLAGGGQETQYF
clone_size: many; v_call: TRBV28; j_call: TRBJ2-5; d_call: -; cdr3_nt: TGTGCCAGCAGCCTACTAAGGACGGGCATTTCAGAGACCCAGTACTTC; cdr3_aa: CASSLLRTGISETQYF
clone_size: many; v_call: TRBV12-3/TRBV12-4; j_call: TRBJ2-2; d_call: TRBD2; cdr3_nt: TGTGCCAGCAGATTAACCGGGACTAGCGGGAGGAGGGAGCTGTTTTTT; cdr3_aa: CASRLTGTSGRRELFF
clone_size: many; v_call: TRBV20-1; j_call: TRBJ2-3; d_call: TRBD1; cdr3_nt: TGCAGTGCTAGTAGGAGACAGGGGCGCACAGATACGCAGTATTTT; cdr3_aa: CSASRRQGRTDTQYF
clone_size: many; v_call: TRBV24-1; j_call: TRBJ2-1; d_call: TRBD1; cdr3_nt: TGTGCCACCCAGGACAGGGCCTACAATGAGCAGTTCTTC; cdr3_aa: CATQDRAYNEQFF
clone_size: many; v_call: TRBV7-2; j_call: TRBJ2-1; d_call: -; cdr3_nt: TGTGCCAGCAGCCGGAGGCGGTTCAATGAGCAGTTCTTC; cdr3_aa: CASSRRRFNEQFF
clone_size: few; v_call: TRBV7-9; j_call: TRBJ2-2; d_call: TRBD2; cdr3_nt: TGTGCCAGCAGCCTAGGCTCCGGACTAGCGGGAAGGGAGCTGTTTTTT; cdr3_aa: CASSLGSGLAGRELFF
clone_size: many; v_call: TRBV25-1; j_call: TRBJ2-3; d_call: -; cdr3_nt: TGTGCCAGCAGTGAGGATAATACGCAGTATTTT; cdr3_aa: CASSEDNTQYF
clone_size: many; v_call: TRBV7-9; j_call: TRBJ2-3; d_call: -; cdr3_nt: TGTGCCACCCCGATAGACACAGATACGCAGTATTTT; cdr3_aa: CATPIDTDTQYF